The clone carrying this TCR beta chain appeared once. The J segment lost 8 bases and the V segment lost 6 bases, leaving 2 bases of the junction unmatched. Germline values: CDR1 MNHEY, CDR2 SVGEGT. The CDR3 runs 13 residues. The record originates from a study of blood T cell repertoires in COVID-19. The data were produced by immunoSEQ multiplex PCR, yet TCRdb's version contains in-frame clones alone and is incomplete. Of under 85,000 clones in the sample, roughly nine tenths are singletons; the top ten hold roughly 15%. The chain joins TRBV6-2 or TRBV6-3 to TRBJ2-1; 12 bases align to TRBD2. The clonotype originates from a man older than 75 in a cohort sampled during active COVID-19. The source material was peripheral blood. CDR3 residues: CASSLAGGHEQFF. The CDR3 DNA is TGTGCCAGCAGCCTAGCGGGGGGGCATGAGCAGTTCTTC.